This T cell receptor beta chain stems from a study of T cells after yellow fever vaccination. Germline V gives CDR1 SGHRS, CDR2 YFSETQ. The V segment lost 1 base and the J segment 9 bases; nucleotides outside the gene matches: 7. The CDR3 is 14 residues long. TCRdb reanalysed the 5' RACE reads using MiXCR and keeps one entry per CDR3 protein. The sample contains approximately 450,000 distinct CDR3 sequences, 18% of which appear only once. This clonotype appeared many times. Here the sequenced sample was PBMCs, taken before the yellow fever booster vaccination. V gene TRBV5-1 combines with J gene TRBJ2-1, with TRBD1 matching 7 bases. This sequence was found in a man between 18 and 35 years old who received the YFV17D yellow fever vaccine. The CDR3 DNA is TGCGCCAGCAGCTTGAATCCTGACAGGGTTGAGCAGTTCTTC. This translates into CASSLNPDRVEQFF.